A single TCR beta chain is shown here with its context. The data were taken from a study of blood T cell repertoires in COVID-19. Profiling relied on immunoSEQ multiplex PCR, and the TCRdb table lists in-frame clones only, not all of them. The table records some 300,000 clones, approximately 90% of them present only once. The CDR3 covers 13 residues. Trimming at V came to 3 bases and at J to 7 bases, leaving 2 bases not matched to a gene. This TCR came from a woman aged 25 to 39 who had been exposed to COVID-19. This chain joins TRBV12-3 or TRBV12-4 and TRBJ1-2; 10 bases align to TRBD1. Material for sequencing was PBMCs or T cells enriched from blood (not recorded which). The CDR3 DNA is TGTGCCAGCAGTTTGAGACAGGGGGCTGGCTACACCTTC. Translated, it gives CASSLRQGAGYTF.